This T cell receptor (beta chain) was captured in a study of T cells expressing NK-cell markers. At the level of the study: Sequencing of TCR beta repertoires drew on sorted CD3+CD56+NKG2C+, CD3+CD56+NKG2C- and CD3+CD56-NKG2C+ T cells. Out of eight donors sequenced, seven tested HCMV-seropositive and the remaining one seronegative.

A note on this clonotype: Its antigen is unknown.

TCRdb reprocessed the 5' RACE reads, keeping one entry per CDR3 protein, no DNA. The sample table includes about 430,000 distinct CDR3 sequences. CDR3 length: 13 residues. Germline V lookup: CDR1 SGHKS, CDR2 YYEKEE (reference sequence). General observations from the study: Dominant NKG2C+ clonotypes in 5 or 6 donors made up roughly 1.0-7.0% of CD8+ T cells. Also leading the CD3+CD56-NKG2C+ fraction in several donors were these clonotypes.

The chain carries TRBV5-5 and TRBJ1-5. Sequenced input: blood T cells: a sorted CD56 or NKG2C T cell subset, CD4+ or CD8+ T cells, or bulk PBMC T cells (not recorded which). The TCR comes from a woman in her fifties or sixties in good health. CDR3 sequence: CASSRLDNQPQHF.